Listed here are 11 T cell receptor beta chains from one sample, sequenced in a study of T cells in localized non-small cell lung cancer. Here immunoSEQ multiplex PCR was the method, and the copy in TCRdb shows in-frame clones only, minus some. The table has 45,000 to 60,000 clones, 80% seen once. Sequencing used PBMCs, obtained before any cancer treatment. Receptor source: a woman aged 35 to 70 with stage II lung adenocarcinoma.

The chain has TRBV19 and TRBJ1-1; D not certain. The CDR3 length is 16 residues. Trimming took off 0 bases at V and 1 base at J, with 12 bases between the two ends. Germline CDR1 LNHDA, CDR2 SQIVND (reference sequence). The chain's CDR3 is CASSIDRRQRNTEAFF. CDR3 sequence (DNA): TGTGCCAGTAGTATAGATAGGAGGCAGAGGAACACTGAAGCTTTCTTT.

The chain is built from TRBV4-1 and TRBJ1-4; unclear D gene. The CDR3 contains 18 residues. In germline, CDR1 is MGHRA, CDR2 YSYEKL. V was trimmed by 2 bases and J by 0 bases, leaving 16 bases between them. CDR3 sequence (DNA): TGCGCCAGCAGCCAACGGAGTAGTCAAGCCGCAACTAATGAAAAACTGTTTTTT. Translating gives CASSQRSSQAATNEKLFF.

The chain couples TRBV7-9 to TRBJ1-2; D is unresolved. This CDR3 has 15 amino acids. Germline loops: CDR1 SEHNR, CDR2 FQNEAQ (reference sequence). Between the trimmed V and J ends, which lost 5 bases and 0 bases, there was a span of 13 bases. CDR3 region: CASSPSGWANYGYTF. The CDR3 coding sequence is TGTGCCAGCAGCCCGTCTGGGTGGGCTAACTATGGCTACACCTTC. The variable domain in full, with the rest retrieved from reference TRBV7-9 and TRBJ1-2, is DTGVSQNPRHKITKRGQNVTFRCDPISEHNRLYWYRQTLGQGPEFLTYFQNEAQLEKSRLLSDRFSAERPKGSFSTLEIQRTEQGDSAMYLCASSPSGWANYGYTFGSGTRLTVV.

This CDR3 is CAWSVFPSGRWETQYF. In nucleotides, the CDR3 is TGTGCCTGGAGTGTATTTCCCAGCGGGCGGTGGGAGACCCAGTACTTC. The V and J genes are TRBV30 and TRBJ2-5; perhaps TRBD2 as D (6 bases). With 0 bases removed from V and 5 bases from J, the gap between germline ends came to 19 bases. The CDR3 is 16 residues long. Looked up from germline, CDR1 is GTSNPN and CDR2 is SVGIG (reference sequence). The complete variable domain, with remaining parts taken from reference TRBV30 and TRBJ2-5, reads SQTIHQWPATLVQPVGSPLSLECTVEGTSNPNLYWYRQAAGRGLQLLFYSVGIGQISSEVPQNLSASRPQDRQFILSSKKLLLSDSGFYLCAWSVFPSGRWETQYFGPGTRLLVL.

This clone was seen only a few times. The CDR3 bases are TGCGCCAGCAGAAAAACCCCAGGGGAGCGGTTGTCCAAAAACATTCAGTACTTC. It is translated as CASRKTPGERLSKNIQYF. The V call is TRBV23-1, the J call TRBJ2-4; a possible D gene is TRBD1 (6 bases). TRBV23-1 is reported as an ORF; its role is uncertain. The CDR3 consists of 18 residues. The germline V and J ends were trimmed by 6 bases and 2 bases, with 23 bases remaining between them.

This clone was detected only a few times. The CDR3 sequence is CASSETGRVSPLHF. The CDR3 coding sequence is TGTGCCAGCAGTGAAACAGGGCGCGTTTCACCCCTCCACTTT. The chain employs TRBV7-2 and TRBJ1-6; D is possibly TRBD1 (6 bases). Germline lookup yields CDR1 SGHTA and CDR2 FQGNSA. This CDR3 is 14 amino acids long. Trimming took 6 bases from V and 9 from J, leaving 15 bases between them.

The chain links TRBV27 to TRBJ2-1; the D gene is possibly TRBD1 (5 bases). The V end was cut by 6 bases, the J end by 4 bases, with 16 bases between. The CDR3 is 15 residues long. Looked up from germline, CDR1 is MNHEY and CDR2 is SMNVEV (reference sequence). The CDR3 sequence is CASSLLGSGYNEQFF. The DNA for the CDR3 is TGTGCCAGCAGCCTCCTCGGGTCAGGGTACAATGAGCAGTTCTTC.

The chain combines TRBV6-5 with TRBJ2-7, with 8 positions matching TRBD1. Per germline, CDR1 MNHEY and CDR2 SVGAGI. Trimming removed 2 bases from V and 5 bases from J; junction bases left unmatched: 5. The CDR3 has 14 residues. In DNA, the CDR3 is TGTGCCAGCAGTTACCCGGGACAGGACAACGAGCAGTACTTC. Residues: CASSYPGQDNEQYF.

The CDR3 sequence: CASSLGLAGRETQYF. DNA of the CDR3: TGTGCCAGCAGCCTTGGACTAGCGGGGCGGGAGACCCAGTACTTC. This chain joins TRBV9 and TRBJ2-5; 12 bases are shared with TRBD2. Germline assignment: CDR1 SGDLS and CDR2 YYNGEE. This CDR3 contains 15 residues. Germline trimming cut 4 bases from V and 5 bases from J; bases unmatched to any gene: 6. The variable domain in full, completed from reference TRBV9 and TRBJ2-5, reads DSGVTQTPKHLITATGQRVTLRCSPRSGDLSVYWYQQSLDQGLQFLIQYYNGEERAKGNILERFSAQQFPDLHSELNLSSLELGDSALYFCASSLGLAGRETQYFGPGTRLLVL.

The chain recombines TRBV5-4 with TRBJ1-4; 7 bases line up with TRBD1. This CDR3 is 16 amino acids long. CDR1 is SGHNT, CDR2 YYREEE, per germline (reference sequence). Trimming at V came to 5 bases and at J to 3 bases, leaving 10 bases not matched to a gene. CDR3 coding DNA: TGTGCCAGCAGTCCGGGACAGCCGCACCCTAATGAAAAACTGTTTTTT. Translation gives CASSPGQPHPNEKLFF.

The chain has TRBV27 and TRBJ2-2, with TRBD2 as a possible D gene (6 bases). Germline V CDR1 and CDR2: MNHEY, SMNVEV (reference sequence). This CDR3 is 12 amino acids long. V was pared by 9 bases and J by 6 bases, with 11 bases between. In DNA form, the CDR3 reads TGTGCCAGGGAGGGGTGTGCCGGGGAGCTGTTTTTT. It translates to CAREGCAGELFF.